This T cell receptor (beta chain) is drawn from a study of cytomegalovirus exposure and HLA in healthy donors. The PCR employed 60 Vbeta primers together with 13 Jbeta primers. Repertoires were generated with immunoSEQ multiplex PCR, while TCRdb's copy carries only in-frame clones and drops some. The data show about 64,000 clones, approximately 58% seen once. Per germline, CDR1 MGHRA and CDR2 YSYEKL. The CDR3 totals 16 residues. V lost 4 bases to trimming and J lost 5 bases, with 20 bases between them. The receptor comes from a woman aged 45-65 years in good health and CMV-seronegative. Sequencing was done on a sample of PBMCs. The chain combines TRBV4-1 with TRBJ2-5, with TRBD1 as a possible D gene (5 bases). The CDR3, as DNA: TGCGCCAGCAGCCTTGGGAAGGGGCCTCGGGCGGAGACCCAGTACTTC. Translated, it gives CASSLGKGPRAETQYF.